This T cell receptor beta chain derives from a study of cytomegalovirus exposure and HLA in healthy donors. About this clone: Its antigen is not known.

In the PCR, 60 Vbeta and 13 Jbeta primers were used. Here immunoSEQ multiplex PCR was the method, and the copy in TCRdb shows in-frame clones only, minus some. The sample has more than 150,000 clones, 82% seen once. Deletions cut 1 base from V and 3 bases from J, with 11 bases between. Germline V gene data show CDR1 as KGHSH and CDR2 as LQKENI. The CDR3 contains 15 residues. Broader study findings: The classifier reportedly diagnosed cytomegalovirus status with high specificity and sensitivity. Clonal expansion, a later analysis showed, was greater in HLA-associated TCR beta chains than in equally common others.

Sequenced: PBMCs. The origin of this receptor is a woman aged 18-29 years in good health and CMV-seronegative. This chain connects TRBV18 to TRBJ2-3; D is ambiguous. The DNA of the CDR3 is TGTGCCAGCTCACCACTCGGCGAGGATACAGATACGCAGTATTTT. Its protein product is CASSPLGEDTDTQYF.